Presented here are 25 T cell receptor beta chains from one specimen sequenced in a study of neurological immune-mediated disorders. TCRdb recomputed calls from the 5' RACE reads with MiXCR, one row per CDR3 protein. The sample records tens of thousands of distinct CDR3 sequences, approximately 4.4% being singletons. Sequencing used PBMCs. The source of these receptors is a man aged 18-30 years in good health.

This clonotype has a count of ten or more. The rearrangement links TRBV20-1 to TRBJ1-1, with D perhaps matching TRBD1 (5 bases). Germline CDR1 reads DFQATT; CDR2 reads SNEGSKA (reference sequence). CDR3 length equals 15 residues. V lost 3 bases and J lost 3, with 17 bases in between. The CDR3 DNA reads TGCAGTGCTAGCCGACCCCAGGGAAGAGACACTGAAGCTTTCTTT. Translating gives CSASRPQGRDTEAFF.

This clonotype has ten or more counts. The CDR3 DNA reads as TGTGCCAGCAGTTACAGCAGGGCCCGGGAGCTGTTTTTT. Translating it yields CASSYSRARELFF. The genes are TRBV6-5 and TRBJ2-2; D is possibly TRBD1 (5 bases). CDR3 length equals 13 residues. V was shortened by 2 bases and J by 9 bases, with 10 bases between the two germline ends. Germline loops: CDR1 MNHEY, CDR2 SVGAGI.

In its sample, this clonotype was seen many times. The chain has TRBV18 and TRBJ2-3; D is unresolved. Germline values: CDR1 KGHSH, CDR2 LQKENI. V lost 3 bases and J 0 bases, leaving 4 bases between the germline ends. The CDR3 contains 13 residues. CDR3 sequence: CASSPTSTDTQYF. DNA of the CDR3: TGTGCCAGCTCACCGACTAGCACAGATACGCAGTATTTT.

This clonotype is termed medium-sized. This chain's CDR3 is CASSFDTNYGYTF. As DNA, the CDR3 is TGTGCCAGCAGCTTTGACACGAACTATGGCTACACCTTC. V usage is TRBV7-2 and J usage is TRBJ1-2; D is unresolved. V lost 3 bases, J lost 2 bases, and 7 bases lay in between. The CDR3 covers 13 residues. Germline CDR1 SGHTA, CDR2 FQGNSA.

There are many counts of this clonotype. V usage is TRBV6-5 and J usage is TRBJ2-6; D is possibly TRBD1 (6 bases). The CDR3 runs to 13 residues. The germline V gene encodes CDR1 MNHEY and CDR2 SVGAGI. V was pared by 5 bases and J by 5 bases, with 7 bases between. The CDR3 coding sequence is TGTGCCAGCAGTCAGGGGTGGGCCAACGTCCTGACTTTC. Its protein product is CASSQGWANVLTF.

This clonotype came up many times. The J gene is TRBJ1-2, the V gene TRBV5-6, with D possibly TRBD1 on 5 matching bases. V was pared by 3 bases and J by 1 base, with 10 bases between. Per germline, CDR1 SGHDT and CDR2 YYEEEE. This CDR3 comprises 14 residues. The CDR3 nucleotides are TGTGCCAGCAGCTGGGGACTGCTTAACTATGGCTACACCTTC. It specifies CASSWGLLNYGYTF.

This clonotype was found many times. The rearrangement links TRBV30 to TRBJ1-5; D is unclear. V was clipped by 3 bases and J by 3 bases, with 12 bases between them. Germline V gives CDR1 GTSNPN, CDR2 SVGIG (reference sequence). CDR3 size: 14 residues. The DNA of the CDR3 is TGTGCCTGGAGGCCCGGGAACACCAATCAGCCCCAGCATTTT. It encodes CAWRPGNTNQPQHF.

This clonotype occurred many times. The CDR3 coding sequence is TGCAGTGCTAGATGGATAGACCGGGCCTCCTACAATGAGCAGTTCTTC. Protein product: CSARWIDRASYNEQFF. The chain combines TRBV20-1 with TRBJ2-1, with unresolved D. The CDR3 has 16 residues. In germline, CDR1 is DFQATT, CDR2 SNEGSKA (reference sequence). The V end was cut by 2 bases, the J end by 0 bases, with 14 bases between.

This clonotype has at least ten counts. The chain couples TRBV6-1 to TRBJ1-2; 10 bases align to TRBD1. This CDR3 is 16 amino acids long. Germline-derived CDR1 and CDR2 are MNHNS and SASEGT. Unmatched junction bases numbered 11, after V lost 2 bases and J lost 8 bases. CDR3 bases: TGTGCCAGCAGTGAATTACCGGGACAGGGGAATTCCGGCTACACCTTC. It specifies CASSELPGQGNSGYTF.

This clonotype was counted between two and nine times. A much larger clone sits a single nucleotide away, making a read error possible. It is likely a read error, because the conserved phenylalanine at the end of the CDR3 is missing. The CDR3 nucleotides are TGTGCCAGCTCTGTCGTCTCCTACGAGCAGTACTAC. Amino acid sequence: CASSVVSYEQYY. The chain combines TRBV2 with TRBJ2-7; D not certain. Germline V gene data show CDR1 as SNHLY and CDR2 as FYNNEI. Trimming removed 8 bases from V and 0 bases from J, with 8 bases in between. There are 12 residues in the CDR3.

The genes are TRBV19 and TRBJ1-3; D gene unclear. Trimming took off 7 bases at V and 0 bases at J, with 4 bases between the two ends. Germline CDR1 reads LNHDA; CDR2 reads SQIVND (reference sequence). The CDR3 covers 12 residues. The CDR3 sequence is CASKSSGNTIYF. The CDR3 bases are TGTGCCAGTAAGAGCTCTGGAAACACCATATATTTT.

In this sample, this clonotype turned up many times. The J gene is TRBJ1-2, the V gene TRBV20-1; D not certain. Trimming stripped 0 bases from V and 8 bases from J, with 13 bases between. The CDR3 contains 13 residues. Germline V lookup: CDR1 DFQATT, CDR2 SNEGSKA (reference sequence). For the CDR3, the DNA is TGCAGTGCTAGAGATGTCAAAATCGGAGGCTACACCTTC. It specifies CSARDVKIGGYTF.

At least ten counts were recorded for this clonotype. The chain links TRBV20-1 to TRBJ1-5; maybe TRBD1 (5 bases). With 6 bases removed from V and 4 bases from J, the gap between germline ends came to 13 bases. The germline CDR1 and CDR2 sequences are DFQATT and SNEGSKA (reference sequence). This CDR3 region has 13 residues. CDR3 protein: CSARDRLNQPQHF. Written as DNA, the CDR3 is TGCAGTGCCCGGGACCGACTAAATCAGCCCCAGCATTTT.

The chain combines TRBV7-3 with TRBJ2-1; 7 nucleotides line up with TRBD1. CDR1 and CDR2 (germline): SGHTA, FQGTGA. Losses at the gene ends were 5 bases for V and 7 bases for J; bases not matched to a gene: 5. The CDR3 spans 13 residues. The CDR3 here is CASSPDRANEQFF. The CDR3 DNA reads TGTGCCAGCAGCCCTGACAGGGCAAATGAGCAGTTCTTC.

Many counts were recorded for this clonotype. This chain uses TRBV20-1 with TRBJ2-3; 12 nucleotides line up with TRBD2. Germline V gene data show CDR1 as DFQATT and CDR2 as SNEGSKA (reference sequence). The junction had 9 bases not matched to a gene; V was cut back by 5 bases and J by 3 bases. The CDR3 extends over 16 amino acids. Here the CDR3 reads CSAPIPSGGATDTQYF. Written as DNA, the CDR3 is TGCAGTGCTCCAATACCTAGCGGGGGGGCAACAGATACGCAGTATTTT.

This clonotype was detected many times. The CDR3 nucleotides are TGCAGTGCTAGGTTCCCCCTGTCGGGACAAATGAACACCGGGGAGCTGTTTTTT. Translating it yields CSARFPLSGQMNTGELFF. The chain has TRBV20-1 and TRBJ2-2; tentative D call: TRBD1 (6 bases). The germline V gene has CDR1 DFQATT and CDR2 SNEGSKA (reference sequence). The V gene lost 3 bases and the J gene lost 1 base, with 21 bases spanning the gap. This CDR3 is 18 amino acids long.

The table lists this clonotype with many counts. This chain joins TRBV7-2 and TRBJ1-5; D gene unclear. With 5 bases removed from V and 1 base from J, the gap between germline ends came to 12 bases. The CDR3 length is 15 residues. The V gene's germline CDR1 is SGHTA and CDR2 FQGNSA. The CDR3 DNA follows: TGTGCCAGCAGCCCGTTGATGGGAAGCAATCAGCCCCAGCATTTT. Protein sequence: CASSPLMGSNQPQHF.

This clonotype appeared many times. The chain links TRBV7-3 to TRBJ1-2; perhaps TRBD1 as D (6 bases). Trimming removed 8 bases from V and 4 bases from J, with 14 bases in between. The CDR3 totals 13 residues. Germline CDR1 is SGHTA and CDR2 is FQGTGA. The CDR3 sequence: CASSEQGFYGYTF. DNA of the CDR3: TGTGCCAGCTCCGAACAGGGTTTCTATGGCTACACCTTC. The whole variable domain, filled in from reference TRBV7-3 and TRBJ1-2, reads GAGVSQTPSNKVTEKGKYVELRCDPISGHTALYWYRQSLGQGPEFLIYFQGTGAADDSGLPNDRFFAVRPEGSVSTLKIQRTERGDSAVYLCASSEQGFYGYTFGSGTRLTVV.

This clonotype was picked up many times. This chain connects TRBV6-1 to TRBJ2-7, with TRBD2 matching over 8 bases. The J segment lost 5 bases and the V segment lost 4 bases, leaving 7 bases of the junction unmatched. CDR3 length: 14 amino acids. CDR1 MNHNS and CDR2 SASEGT come from the germline V gene. The CDR3 bases are TGTGCCAGCAGTGTAAGCGGGGGTGACGACGAGCAGTACTTC. Translation: CASSVSGGDDEQYF.

This clonotype appeared many times. The chain is built from TRBV4-3 and TRBJ1-3; D is undetermined. Germline lookup yields CDR1 LGHNA and CDR2 YSLEER. V gave up 0 bases and J gave up 4 bases, with 4 bases separating them. The CDR3 sequence is 13 residues long. CDR3 sequence reads: CASSQDTGNTIYF. The CDR3 nucleotides read TGCGCCAGCAGCCAAGATACGGGAAACACCATATATTTT.

This clonotype was observed at least ten times. This chain links TRBV29-1 with TRBJ1-1; 8 bases fit TRBD1. Germline V gene lookup returns CDR1 SQVTM and CDR2 ANQGSEA. V lost 7 bases, J lost 11 bases, and 9 bases stayed unmatched. This CDR3 contains 11 residues. CDR3 coding DNA: TGCAGCGCCTACAGGGGGGGTGAGGCTTTCTTT. Encoded protein: CSAYRGGEAFF.

This clonotype was recorded many times. This chain joins TRBV20-1 and TRBJ2-5; D may match TRBD1 or TRBD2 (6 bases each). Germline V lookup: CDR1 DFQATT, CDR2 SNEGSKA (reference sequence). The CDR3 is 15 amino acids. Trimming left V 6 bases short and J 2 bases short, with 19 bases between. The CDR3 loop is CSALKAGHLQETQYF. Here the CDR3 DNA reads TGCAGTGCCCTGAAGGCGGGACATCTACAAGAGACCCAGTACTTC.

This clonotype was picked up many times. CDR3 sequence: CASSLGPQGAYNEQFF. DNA for the CDR3: TGCGCCAGCAGCTTGGGCCCACAGGGGGCGTACAATGAGCAGTTCTTC. This sequence joins TRBV5-1 and TRBJ2-1, with 9 positions matching TRBD1. The CDR3 sequence is 16 residues long. Germline trimming cut 0 bases from V and 4 bases from J; bases unmatched to any gene: 5. The germline CDR1 and CDR2 sequences are SGHRS and YFSETQ.

This clonotype was recorded many times. The rearrangement joins TRBV27 to TRBJ1-2, with TRBD1 as a possible D gene (5 bases). CDR3 length: 13 amino acids. Trimming left V 8 bases short and J 4 bases short, with 14 bases between. Germline CDR1 is MNHEY and CDR2 is SMNVEV (reference sequence). This CDR3 is CASGVGHLYGYTF. DNA of the CDR3: TGTGCCAGCGGGGTCGGACACCTCTATGGCTACACCTTC.

In its sample, this clonotype ranks as medium-sized. Here the CDR3 reads CASSDRVATEAFF. The CDR3 bases are TGTGCCAGCAGTGACAGGGTGGCCACTGAAGCTTTCTTT. The chain couples TRBV6-5 to TRBJ1-1; 7 nucleotides line up with TRBD1. The J segment lost 4 bases and the V segment lost 5 bases, leaving 4 bases of the junction unmatched. The CDR3 loop spans 13 amino acids. Germline CDR1 is MNHEY and CDR2 is SVGAGI.